Following are 2 T cell receptor beta chains from one sample sequenced in a study of T-cell memory formation after mild COVID-19. TCRdb reprocessed the 5' RACE reads with MiXCR, giving one entry per CDR3 protein. The sample has 400,000 to 500,000 distinct CDR3 sequences, around 20% seen once. Sequencing was performed on PBMCs or a T cell subset sorted from them (not recorded which). Source of these receptors: an adult woman who had mild COVID-19 (a few samples of this study predate the infection). Cell type and time point are not known.

This clonotype came up many times. This rearrangement joins TRBV12-3 or TRBV12-4 to TRBJ2-3; a weak D match, TRBD1 (5 bases). This CDR3 region has 15 residues. The V end was cut by 10 bases, the J end by 4 bases, with 21 bases between. In nucleotides, the CDR3 is TGTGCCACCCGACAGAGTGGTAAAGGCTCAGATACGCAGTATTTT. It codes for CATRQSGKGSDTQYF.

V is TRBV15 and J is TRBJ2-2; a possible D gene is TRBD1 (5 bases). CDR3 length equals 12 residues. Germline lookup yields CDR1 LNHNV and CDR2 YYDKDF (reference sequence). Trimming stripped 6 bases from V and 6 bases from J, with 8 bases between. For the CDR3, the DNA is TGTGCCACCAGTTCAGGGTCCGGGGAGCTGTTTTTT. Translation gives CATSSGSGELFF. The variable domain in full, completed from reference TRBV15 and TRBJ2-2, reads DAMVIQNPRYQVTQFGKPVTLSCSQTLNHNVMYWYQQKSSQAPKLLFHYYDKDFNNEADTPDNFQSRRPNTSFCFLDIRSPGLGDTAMYLCATSSGSGELFFGEGSRLTVL.